This TCR beta chain came from a study of human T cells and chemical hapten exposure. This clonotype has more than one count but fewer than ten. V lost 2 bases, J lost 4 bases, and 6 bases stayed unmatched. Germline assignment: CDR1 SGHRS and CDR2 YFSETQ. The length of the CDR3 is 16 residues. Time point described: patch test 1, 2 weeks after DPC sensitization. Regarding treatment: therapeutic diphenylcyclopropenone sensitization with weekly scalp DPC. TCRdb ran MiXCR on the RACE reads and lists one entry per CDR3 protein. The sample carries some 77,000 distinct CDR3 sequences, around 10% recorded once.

The V call is TRBV5-1, the J call TRBJ2-6; 7 nucleotides match TRBD2. The material was whole blood, obtained in connection with sensitization to the hapten diphenylcyclopropenone (DPC). This TCR was recovered from a woman between 50 and 59 years old with alopecia areata. Some clones in this sample may be carry-over from other donors' samples. In DNA, the CDR3 is TGCGCCAGCAGCTTCGGACTAGGCTCCGGGGCCAACGTCCTGACTTTC. It translates to CASSFGLGSGANVLTF.